This T cell receptor (beta chain) was profiled in a study of radiation and T cells in renal cell carcinoma. Germline V gives CDR1 SGHTA, CDR2 FQGNSA. The CDR3 length is 16 residues. Trimming cost V 4 bases and J 5 bases, with 20 bases left between them. Clones were sequenced by immunoSEQ multiplex PCR, and TCRdb holds only the in-frame ones, with some missing. The table lists fewer than 200,000 clones, approximately 90% of them singletons. Time point indicated: blood 4 weeks post-SBRT, at nephrectomy. The treatment denotes: 15 Gy SBRT to primary tumor, nephrectomy 4 weeks later. The receptor comes from a woman between 50 and 59 years old with renal cell carcinoma. This chain uses TRBV7-2 with TRBJ2-5; D is unclear. The specimen was blood, collected from a patient whose treatment included radiotherapy and nephrectomy. The chain's CDR3 is CASSSSYSVSKETQYF. CDR3 nucleotides: TGTGCCAGCAGCTCATCCTACAGTGTTTCGAAGGAGACCCAGTACTTC.